This TCR beta chain derives from a study of cytomegalovirus exposure and HLA in healthy donors. As regards this clone: What it binds is not known.

The CDR3 has 14 residues. CDR1 is MNHEY, CDR2 SVGAGI, per germline. Findings of the study overall: The study flagged about 160 TCR beta chains as cytomegalovirus-associated.

Amplification used 60 Vbeta primers and 13 Jbeta primers. Measured with immunoSEQ multiplex PCR; TCRdb has only the in-frame clones, and not every one. This table holds fewer than 110,000 clones, roughly three quarters found once. Sequenced input: PBMCs. The V call is TRBV6-5, the J call TRBJ2-3, with a tentative D call TRBD2 (7 bases). This sequence was found in a young woman in good health and CMV-seropositive. As DNA, the CDR3 is TGTGCGGGGGGGGCGGGACCAAGCACAGATACGCAGTATTTT. Encoded protein: CAGGAGPSTDTQYF.